This TCR beta chain was identified during a study of early T cells in non-severe SARS-CoV-2 infection. TCRdb fed the 5' RACE reads into MiXCR, producing one record per CDR3 protein. The sample has tens of thousands of distinct CDR3 sequences; 10% to 13% are singletons. This clonotype was seen at least ten times. This TCR was sampled from an adult who was a healthcare worker with PCR-confirmed SARS-CoV-2 infection or an uninfected control (not recorded which). Specimen: whole blood.

The CDR3 spells CASSLGTGVSYEQYF. DNA for the CDR3: TGCGCCAGCAGCTTGGGGACAGGCGTCTCCTACGAGCAGTACTTC. The chain recombines TRBV5-1 with TRBJ2-7, with 7 nucleotides matching TRBD1. Germline V gene data show CDR1 as SGHRS and CDR2 as YFSETQ. With 0 bases clipped from V and 0 bases from J, the junction kept 3 bases outside the gene matches. The CDR3 is 15 residues long.